The clone carrying this T cell receptor beta chain was recorded only once. Its target is unknown. The study ran its PCR with 60 Vbeta and 13 Jbeta primers. Libraries were prepared by immunoSEQ multiplex PCR; TCRdb keeps only in-frame clonotypes and omits some of them. The table has some 150,000 clones, approximately 87% seen once; the top ten hold around 5.2%. These data belong to a study of cytomegalovirus exposure and HLA in healthy donors. Study results and caveats: Per published accounts, TCR beta sequences correctly predicted the HLA-A and HLA-B alleles of most subjects. Analyzed later, association rates of TCRs varied across HLA loci, with DRB1 most and HLA-C fewest.

The origin of this receptor is a woman in her twenties or thirties in good health and CMV-seronegative. Sequencing input: PBMCs.

The CDR3 loop reads CASSSTGVAGNTIYF. In nucleotides, the CDR3 is TGTGCCAGCAGCTCGACAGGAGTGGCTGGAAACACCATATATTTT. This sequence joins TRBV5-4 and TRBJ1-3; weak D call: TRBD1 (6 bases). V dropped 3 bases and J dropped 2 bases, with 12 bases sitting between them. The CDR3 runs to 15 residues. In germline, CDR1 is SGHNT, CDR2 YYREEE (reference sequence).